This entry lists 27 T cell receptor beta chains sequenced from one sample in a study of shared clonotypes between healthy human individuals. Clones were sequenced by immunoSEQ multiplex PCR, and TCRdb holds only the in-frame ones, with some missing. The table has some 2,500,000 clones, 90% to 95% seen once. Sequencing was done on a sample of naive CD4+ T cells from PBMCs. Specified subset: CD45RA+ positively selected. These receptors were collected from a man younger than 35 in good health. Some clones in this sample may be carry-over from other donors' samples.

Concerning this clone itself: An end of the junction differs from the germline gene, which may be a read error. The chain combines TRBV28 with TRBJ2-7; D unresolved. Looked up from germline, CDR1 is MDHEN and CDR2 is SYDVKM. The CDR3 is made up of 12 amino acids. The CDR3 sequence: CASNSAEQLKDF. The CDR3 nucleotides are TGTGCCAGCAACTCGGCGGAGCAATTAAAGGACTTC.

This chain joins TRBV28 and TRBJ1-4; the D is unclear. Trimming cost V 3 bases and J 4 bases, with 12 bases left between them. The CDR3 has 15 amino acids. Germline V gene data show CDR1 as MDHEN and CDR2 as SYDVKM. CDR3 bases: TGTGCCAGCAGTTTGGCAGCGCTCGGTAATGAAAAACTGTTTTTT. This translates into CASSLAALGNEKLFF.

The genes are TRBV6-1 and TRBJ1-2, with D possibly TRBD1 on 5 matching bases. This CDR3 is built from 14 residues. Between the trimmed V and J ends, which lost 1 base and 6 bases, there was a span of 12 bases. Germline CDR1 is MNHNS and CDR2 is SASEGT. The CDR3 loop reads CASSEVAGRNGYTF. The CDR3 bases are TGTGCCAGCAGTGAAGTGGCAGGGAGGAATGGCTACACCTTC.

As to this clone: The same CDR3 arises from other DNA sequences in this sample as well. This rearrangement joins TRBV7-9 to TRBJ1-1; D gene uncertain. The CDR3 covers 13 residues. Germline CDR1 is SEHNR and CDR2 is FQNEAQ (reference sequence). V lost 0 bases to trimming and J lost 5 bases, with 7 bases between them. The CDR3 is CASSLALGTEAFF. In nucleotides, the CDR3 is TGTGCCAGCAGCTTAGCGTTGGGGACTGAAGCTTTCTTT.

This clone was counted a few times. Here the CDR3 reads CSGGRNNEKLFF. CDR3 sequence (DNA): TGCAGCGGCGGACGGAATAATGAAAAACTGTTTTTT. The chain combines TRBV29-1 with TRBJ1-4; D uncertain. The germline V gene has CDR1 SQVTM and CDR2 ANQGSEA. The CDR3 covers 12 residues. Trimming took off 7 bases at V and 4 bases at J, with 10 bases between the two ends.

The J gene is TRBJ2-1, the V gene TRBV29-1, with TRBD1 identical over 9 bases. From germline, CDR1 is SQVTM and CDR2 ANQGSEA. Losses at the gene ends were 6 bases for V and 2 bases for J; bases not matched to a gene: 14. This CDR3 has 17 residues. CDR3 protein: CSVAGTGTHGTYNEQFF. DNA of the CDR3: TGCAGCGTGGCCGGGACAGGGACCCACGGGACCTACAATGAGCAGTTCTTC.

The rearrangement joins TRBV5-1 to TRBJ1-1; D unclear. V gave up 2 bases and J gave up 0 bases, with 14 bases separating them. The CDR3 contains 16 residues. Germline V gene sequence: CDR1 SGHRS, CDR2 YFSETQ. The DNA of the CDR3 is TGCGCCAGCAGCTTAGGCGGCAGTTTGGTGAACACTGAAGCTTTCTTT. This sequence encodes CASSLGGSLVNTEAFF.

Comment on this clone: This sample also contains other DNA sequences that code for the same CDR3. The chain uses TRBV5-1 and TRBJ2-7, with 13 positions matching TRBD2. V trimming: 4 bases; J trimming: 3 bases; junction bases outside the gene matches: 4. In germline, CDR1 is SGHRS, CDR2 YFSETQ. The CDR3 runs to 15 residues. The CDR3 sequence: CASSTGLAGDYEQYF. The DNA of the CDR3 is TGCGCCAGCAGCACCGGACTAGCGGGGGACTACGAGCAGTACTTC.

This clone has a single count. The gene calls are TRBV6-1 and TRBJ1-4; no clear D. This CDR3 has 14 residues. From germline, CDR1 is MNHNS and CDR2 SASEGT. V was clipped by 4 bases and J by 8 bases, with 14 bases between them. The CDR3 DNA sequence: TGTGCCAGCAGTGCACAGCCAACCGAAGAAAAACTGTTTTTT. Amino acids: CASSAQPTEEKLFF.

The V gene is TRBV5-5, the J gene TRBJ2-1; D gene ambiguous. The V gene's germline CDR1 is SGHKS and CDR2 YYEKEE (reference sequence). This CDR3 region has 14 residues. V was shortened by 0 bases and J by 6 bases, with 10 bases between the two germline ends. Here the CDR3 DNA reads TGTGCCAGCAGCTTGGTAGCCCCGGTCAATGAGCAGTTCTTC. Translating it yields CASSLVAPVNEQFF.

In regard to this clone: In the same sample, other DNA sequences code for this CDR3. This chain links TRBV5-1 with TRBJ2-5; D possibly corresponds to TRBD2 (5 bases). V was clipped by 0 bases and J by 3 bases, with 9 bases between them. CDR1 is SGHRS and CDR2 is YFSETQ in the germline V gene. This CDR3 has 14 amino acids. CDR3: CASSLEGGKETQYF. CDR3 bases: TGCGCCAGCAGCTTGGAAGGAGGAAAAGAGACCCAGTACTTC.

The chain carries TRBV5-1 and TRBJ2-1; no definite D call. This CDR3 spans 17 amino acids. V was trimmed by 4 bases and J by 0 bases, leaving 17 bases between them. Germline CDR1 SGHRS, CDR2 YFSETQ. CDR3 bases: TGCGCCAGCAGCGACGACCCTCGGGTGATCTCCTACAATGAGCAGTTCTTC. This gives the protein CASSDDPRVISYNEQFF.

The genes are TRBV27 and TRBJ1-1; D remains unclear. Germline V gene sequence: CDR1 MNHEY, CDR2 SMNVEV (reference sequence). This CDR3 contains 14 residues. Trimming removed 5 bases from V and 1 base from J, with 11 bases in between. The CDR3: CASSRPGGNTEAFF. CDR3 sequence (DNA): TGTGCCAGCAGTCGGCCGGGAGGGAACACTGAAGCTTTCTTT.

This clone was observed once. The chain combines TRBV19 with TRBJ2-3; 7 nucleotides agree with TRBD2. This CDR3 has 15 residues. Germline loops: CDR1 LNHDA, CDR2 SQIVND (reference sequence). V shed 3 bases, J shed 7 bases, and the junction held 10 bases outside the gene matches. The CDR3 spells CASSMRAWGLNTQYF. DNA for the CDR3: TGTGCCAGTAGTATGCGAGCTTGGGGACTAAATACGCAGTATTTT. Full variable domain (remainder filled in from reference TRBV19 and TRBJ2-3): DGGITQSPKYLFRKEGQNVTLSCEQNLNHDAMYWYRQDPGQGLRLIYYSQIVNDFQKGDIAEGYSVSREKKESFPLTVTSAQKNPTAFYLCASSMRAWGLNTQYFGPGTRLTVL.

The chain carries TRBV5-6 and TRBJ2-7; D gene ambiguous. V was trimmed by 0 bases and J by 3 bases, leaving 13 bases between them. In germline, CDR1 is SGHDT, CDR2 YYEEEE. This CDR3 has 15 amino acids. The CDR3 reads CASSLGSGQGYEQYF. The CDR3 coding sequence is TGTGCCAGCAGCTTGGGGTCCGGGCAAGGCTACGAGCAGTACTTC.

V gene TRBV6-5 combines with J gene TRBJ1-4; no definite D call. Trimming cost V 4 bases and J 6 bases, with 9 bases left between them. Germline V gene data show CDR1 as MNHEY and CDR2 as SVGAGI. The CDR3 loop spans 13 amino acids. CDR3 DNA: TGTGCCAGCAGTTCCCCCGGGGATGAAAAACTGTTTTTT. Translated: CASSSPGDEKLFF.

With respect to this clone: Other DNA variants within this sample encode the same CDR3. V is TRBV28 and J is TRBJ1-4; no firm D call. Trimming shortened V by 3 bases and J by 0 bases, and 8 bases separated the two germline ends. This CDR3 is 15 amino acids long. From germline, CDR1 is MDHEN and CDR2 SYDVKM. The CDR3 sequence is CASSFAGATNEKLFF. In DNA form, the CDR3 reads TGTGCCAGCAGTTTTGCGGGAGCAACTAATGAAAAACTGTTTTTT.

CDR3 in amino acids: CASSLRRSTDTQYF. CDR3 nucleotides: TGTGCCAGCAGCTTGAGACGGAGCACAGATACGCAGTATTTT. The genes are TRBV11-3 and TRBJ2-3; D unclear. The CDR3 has 14 residues. Germline CDR1 and CDR2: SGHNT and YENEEA. Trimming shortened V by 3 bases and J by 0 bases, and 7 bases separated the two germline ends.

J is TRBJ1-5 and V is TRBV9; D uncertain. The CDR3 loop spans 13 amino acids. The germline V gene has CDR1 SGDLS and CDR2 YYNGEE. Trimming removed 3 bases at V and 6 bases at J, with 10 bases between. The CDR3 DNA reads as TGTGCCAGCAGCGACGGGCCCCGTCAGCCCCAGCATTTT. Its protein product is CASSDGPRQPQHF. The full variable domain, in which reference TRBV9 and TRBJ1-5 provide the parts outside the CDR3, is DSGVTQTPKHLITATGQRVTLRCSPRSGDLSVYWYQQSLDQGLQFLIQYYNGEERAKGNILERFSAQQFPDLHSELNLSSLELGDSALYFCASSDGPRQPQHFGDGTRLSIL.

This chain connects TRBV7-6 to TRBJ2-7; weak D call: TRBD2 (6 bases). This CDR3 has 14 amino acids. V gave up 2 bases and J gave up 7 bases, with 15 bases separating them. CDR1 SGHVS and CDR2 FNYEAQ come from the germline V gene. The CDR3 DNA is TGTGCCAGCAGCTTAAGACTAGAAAAGGGGGAGCAGTACTTC. Its translation: CASSLRLEKGEQYF.

The V call is TRBV6-5, the J call TRBJ1-4, with D unresolved. Germline V gene lookup returns CDR1 MNHEY and CDR2 SVGAGI. CDR3 length: 14 residues. V lost 5 bases and J 4 bases, leaving 11 bases between the germline ends. CDR3 amino acids: CASSQGRLNEKLFF. DNA for the CDR3: TGTGCCAGCAGTCAAGGACGTCTTAATGAAAAACTGTTTTTT.

CDR3 DNA sequence: TGTGCCAGCAGGGAACTAAGAGCGGGCGACAAAAACATTCAGTACTTC. This codes for CASRELRAGDKNIQYF. The chain combines TRBV11-2 with TRBJ2-4, with D possibly being TRBD2 (6 bases). Trimming left V 6 bases short and J 3 bases short, with 18 bases between. CDR1 is SGHAT, CDR2 FQNNGV, per germline. The CDR3 has 16 amino acids.

The genes are TRBV30 and TRBJ2-5; D perhaps matches TRBD2 (6 bases). With the DNA end fitting TRBJ2-7 better, the J assignment may be wrong. This CDR3 is 13 amino acids long. CDR1 and CDR2 (germline): GTSNPN, SVGIG (reference sequence). The CDR3 coding sequence is TGTGCCTTAGAACGGGGGACGGACTACGAGCAGTACTTC. It codes for CALERGTDYEQYF.

The CDR3 nucleotides read TGCGCCAGCAGCTCTATCTCTTTGAACACTGAAGCTTTCTTT. This codes for CASSSISLNTEAFF. The rearrangement joins TRBV5-1 to TRBJ1-1; D call uncertain. V lost 3 bases and J 0 bases, leaving 9 bases between the germline ends. This CDR3 spans 14 amino acids. Germline V CDR1 and CDR2: SGHRS, YFSETQ.

The chain has TRBV9 and TRBJ1-5, with a tentative D call TRBD1 (5 bases). Germline V lookup: CDR1 SGDLS, CDR2 YYNGEE. The CDR3 has 15 amino acids. Trimming took 4 bases from V and 1 from J, leaving 12 bases between them. The CDR3: CASSPGTGSNQPQHF. CDR3 nucleotide sequence: TGTGCCAGCAGCCCGGGGACGGGCAGCAATCAGCCCCAGCATTTT.

The V and J genes are TRBV14 and TRBJ2-7; 12 positions match TRBD2. V lost 4 bases, J lost 0 bases, and 10 bases stayed unmatched. This CDR3 comprises 18 residues. In germline, CDR1 is SGHDN, CDR2 FVKESK. The CDR3 region is CASSPRTSGVSSSYEQYF. CDR3 bases: TGTGCCAGCAGCCCAAGGACTAGCGGGGTTTCTAGCTCCTACGAGCAGTACTTC.

The V gene is TRBV4-1, the J gene TRBJ2-3, with 9 bases identical to TRBD2. The germline CDR1 and CDR2 sequences are MGHRA and YSYEKL. V dropped 2 bases and J dropped 1; count of bases not matched to a gene: 10. There are 18 residues in the CDR3. CDR3 DNA: TGCGCCAGCAGCCAATCGGGCGGGGCTAGCGGGGGCACAGATACGCAGTATTTT. Protein product: CASSQSGGASGGTDTQYF.